The 27 T cell receptor beta chains listed next were all sequenced from one sample in a study of cytomegalovirus exposure and HLA in healthy donors. 13 Jbeta primers and 60 Vbeta primers were used for the PCR. The repertoire was sequenced with immunoSEQ multiplex PCR; TCRdb's copy has only in-frame clones and lacks some. The table shows roughly 250,000 clones, with 80% occurring only once. The sequencing input was PBMCs. Every receptor here comes from a girl aged 2 to 9 in good health and CMV-seronegative.

V is TRBV28 and J is TRBJ2-7, with 10 bases aligning to TRBD1. The germline gives CDR1 MDHEN, CDR2 SYDVKM. This CDR3 has 15 amino acids. The ends lost 6 bases at V and 5 bases at J; junction bases unmatched: 10. CDR3 bases: TGTGCCAGCAGGCGACCGGGACAGGGGAAAAACGAGCAGTACTTC. It translates to CASRRPGQGKNEQYF.

The V and J genes are TRBV7-6 and TRBJ2-7, with 9 bases fitting TRBD2. The germline CDR1 and CDR2 sequences are SGHVS and FNYEAQ. The V and J ends lost 5 bases and 4 bases, in that order; junction bases with no gene match: 6. CDR3 length: 14 residues. CDR3 nucleotides: TGTGCCAGCAGCCTGAGCGGGGGGCCGTACGAGCAGTACTTC. Translated, it gives CASSLSGGPYEQYF.

With regard to this clone: Within the sample, other DNA sequences also encode this same CDR3. J is TRBJ1-5 and V is TRBV28; D gene unclear. The CDR3 is made up of 11 amino acids. Trimming stripped 6 bases from V and 4 bases from J, with 4 bases between. Germline V CDR1 and CDR2: MDHEN, SYDVKM. CDR3: CASSQNQPQHF. The CDR3 nucleotides read TGTGCCAGCAGCCAAAATCAGCCCCAGCATTTT.

The rearrangement uses TRBV15 and TRBJ1-6; D remains ambiguous. The CDR3 covers 17 residues. V was cut by 0 bases and J by 4 bases, with 13 bases left in between. Germline-derived CDR1 and CDR2 are LNHNV and YYDKDF (reference sequence). The CDR3 loop reads CATSRDRRVRYNSPLHF. In DNA form, the CDR3 reads TGTGCCACCAGCAGAGATAGGAGGGTCCGGTATAATTCACCCCTCCACTTT.

About this clone itself: One end of the junction varies from germline; a read error may be responsible. The chain has TRBV27 and TRBJ2-1, with 9 bases matching TRBD2. CDR1 is MNHEY, CDR2 SMNVEV, per germline (reference sequence). The CDR3 extends over 12 amino acids. CDR3 sequence (DNA): TGTGCCAGCAGTCTAGCGGGGCAGTCCATGATCTTC. It specifies CASSLAGQSMIF.

This CDR3 reads CAISVPGQGNTGELFF. CDR3 nucleotides: TGTGCCATCAGTGTTCCCGGACAGGGTAACACCGGGGAGCTGTTTTTT. This rearrangement joins TRBV10-3 to TRBJ2-2, with TRBD1 matching over 8 bases. The CDR3 totals 16 residues. J lost 2 bases, V lost 4 bases, and 6 bases had no gene match. Germline V gives CDR1 ENHRY, CDR2 SYGVKD.

The genes are TRBV2 and TRBJ2-7, with TRBD2 matching over 11 bases. The J segment lost 2 bases and the V segment lost 4 bases, leaving 4 bases of the junction unmatched. CDR1 and CDR2 from the germline V gene are SNHLY and FYNNEI. The CDR3 extends over 15 amino acids. The CDR3, as DNA: TGTGCCAGCAGTGGGTCTAGCGGGGGGACCTACGAGCAGTACTTC. Residues: CASSGSSGGTYEQYF.

This rearrangement joins TRBV7-6 to TRBJ1-5, with 7 bases identical to TRBD1. CDR3 length: 16 amino acids. J was trimmed by 1 base and V by 2 bases; bases with no gene match: 5. Germline V CDR1 and CDR2: SGHVS, FNYEAQ. CDR3 amino acids: CASSLRGGSSNQPQHF. The DNA for the CDR3 is TGTGCCAGCAGCTTAAGAGGGGGCAGCAGCAATCAGCCCCAGCATTTT. Drawing the rest from reference TRBV7-6 and TRBJ1-5, the complete variable domain is GAGVSQSPRYKVTKRGQDVALRCDPISGHVSLYWYRQALGQGPEFLTYFNYEAQQDKSGLPNDRFSAERPEGSISTLTIQRTEQRDSAMYRCASSLRGGSSNQPQHFGDGTRLSIL.

The J gene is TRBJ2-3, the V gene TRBV7-3, with a weak D call TRBD2 (6 bases). V was cut by 5 bases and J by 3 bases, with 12 bases left in between. In germline, CDR1 is SGHTA, CDR2 FQGTGA. The CDR3 extends over 14 amino acids. This chain's CDR3 is CASSRRAGTDTQYF. CDR3 DNA: TGTGCCAGCAGCCGGAGGGCCGGTACAGATACGCAGTATTTT.

This clone occurred a few times. V and J are TRBV15 and TRBJ2-7; maybe TRBD2 (6 bases). Trimming took off 3 bases at V and 2 bases at J, with 11 bases between the two ends. The CDR3 has 14 residues. CDR1 is LNHNV and CDR2 is YYDKDF in the germline V gene (reference sequence). Here the CDR3 reads CATSRGGLTYEQYF. The CDR3 DNA is TGTGCCACCAGCAGGGGAGGCTTGACCTACGAGCAGTACTTC. Looking up the rest from reference TRBV15 and TRBJ2-7 gives the full variable domain: DAMVIQNPRYQVTQFGKPVTLSCSQTLNHNVMYWYQQKSSQAPKLLFHYYDKDFNNEADTPDNFQSRRPNTSFCFLDIRSPGLGDTAMYLCATSRGGLTYEQYFGPGTRLTVT.

The genes are TRBV6-4 and TRBJ1-1; 7 bases map to TRBD1. The CDR3 contains 14 residues. Germline trimming cut 7 bases from V and 1 base from J; bases unmatched to any gene: 6. Germline CDR1 is MRHNA and CDR2 is SNTAGT. This CDR3 reads CASKGTVGNTEAFF. In nucleotides, the CDR3 is TGTGCCAGCAAAGGGACAGTGGGGAACACTGAAGCTTTCTTT.

The J gene is TRBJ1-5, the V gene TRBV27; TRBD1 is a possible D gene (6 bases). This CDR3 spans 14 amino acids. V was cut by 5 bases and J by 6 bases, with 14 bases left in between. Germline-derived CDR1 and CDR2 are MNHEY and SMNVEV (reference sequence). The CDR3 DNA reads TGTGCCAGCAGTAATGGGGGCGTAGGTCAGCCCCAGCATTTT. It translates to CASSNGGVGQPQHF.

The chain is built from TRBV2 and TRBJ2-7; possibly TRBD2 for D (6 bases). The germline CDR1 and CDR2 sequences are SNHLY and FYNNEI. There are 15 residues in the CDR3. Trimming removed 0 bases at V and 6 bases at J, with 15 bases between. The CDR3 spells CASSEARLEAGEQYF. As DNA, the CDR3 is TGTGCCAGCAGTGAAGCTAGACTAGAAGCTGGCGAGCAGTACTTC.

This sequence joins TRBV27 and TRBJ1-4; D is possibly TRBD1 (6 bases). Trimming stripped 5 bases from V and 6 bases from J, with 10 bases between. CDR3 length equals 13 residues. Looked up from germline, CDR1 is MNHEY and CDR2 is SMNVEV (reference sequence). CDR3 DNA sequence: TGTGCCAGCAGTCCGCAGGGGTATGAAAAACTGTTTTTT. The encoded protein is CASSPQGYEKLFF.

The chain couples TRBV11-2 to TRBJ2-1, with 7 bases fitting TRBD2. V was clipped by 5 bases and J by 7 bases; unmatched bases: 11. This CDR3 is built from 15 residues. Germline V gene lookup returns CDR1 SGHAT and CDR2 FQNNGV. CDR3 protein: CASSPPERGRNEQFF. CDR3 bases: TGTGCCAGCAGCCCCCCCGAGCGGGGCAGGAATGAGCAGTTCTTC. Full variable domain (missing parts from reference TRBV11-2 and TRBJ2-1): EAGVAQSPRYKIIEKRQSVAFWCNPISGHATLYWYQQILGQGPKLLIQFQNNGVVDDSQLPKDRFSAERLKGVDSTLKIQPAKLEDSAVYLCASSPPERGRNEQFFGPGTRLTVL.

The chain links TRBV10-3 to TRBJ2-7; D not certain. From germline, CDR1 is ENHRY and CDR2 SYGVKD. This CDR3 has 14 amino acids. The V end was cut by 3 bases, the J end by 0 bases, with 9 bases between. Here the CDR3 reads CAISDSASSYEQYF. The CDR3 DNA sequence: TGTGCCATCAGTGATTCAGCGAGCTCCTACGAGCAGTACTTC.

The chain is built from TRBV18 and TRBJ1-4; D is undetermined. CDR1 KGHSH and CDR2 LQKENI come from the germline V gene. The CDR3 loop spans 17 amino acids. Trimming left V 4 bases short and J 0 bases short, with 15 bases between. The CDR3: CASSLYPHGSTNEKLFF. CDR3 in DNA: TGTGCCAGCTCACTCTACCCTCACGGTTCAACTAATGAAAAACTGTTTTTT.

V usage is TRBV27 and J usage is TRBJ1-4, with 7 bases that match TRBD1. Looked up from germline, CDR1 is MNHEY and CDR2 is SMNVEV (reference sequence). Losses at the gene ends were 3 bases for V and 5 bases for J; bases not matched to a gene: 3. The CDR3 totals 14 residues. This CDR3 reads CASSFRQGNEKLFF. CDR3 coding DNA: TGTGCCAGCAGTTTCAGACAGGGAAATGAAAAACTGTTTTTT.

The chain couples TRBV28 to TRBJ2-1; 7 nucleotides agree with TRBD2. The CDR3 has 19 amino acids. V lost 4 bases, J lost 4 bases, and 19 bases stayed unmatched. CDR1 is MDHEN, CDR2 SYDVKM, per germline. The CDR3 region is CASSSLSGGSRGGYNEQFF. For the CDR3, the DNA is TGTGCCAGCAGTTCCCTCTCCGGCGGGAGTAGGGGTGGGTACAATGAGCAGTTCTTC.

The chain has TRBV7-6 and TRBJ2-2; D perhaps matches TRBD2 (5 bases). Per the germline V gene, CDR1 is SGHVS and CDR2 is FNYEAQ. V lost 4 bases to trimming and J lost 1 base, with 10 bases between them. The CDR3 covers 15 residues. The CDR3 nucleotides read TGTGCCAGCAGCTCGTATCGGGGGAACACCGGGGAGCTGTTTTTT. The encoded protein is CASSSYRGNTGELFF.

The V call is TRBV6-4, the J call TRBJ1-2, with TRBD1 identical over 7 bases. In germline, CDR1 is MRHNA, CDR2 SNTAGT. With V trimmed by 8 bases and J by 4 bases, 16 bases remained unmatched. CDR3 length: 16 amino acids. The CDR3 spells CASEPRDSPLVYGYTF. The CDR3 nucleotides read TGTGCCAGCGAGCCCCGGGACAGCCCCCTCGTCTATGGCTACACCTTC.

The count of this clone is one. V is TRBV10-1 and J is TRBJ1-1; D is perhaps TRBD1 (5 bases). V gave up 6 bases and J gave up 8 bases, with 19 bases separating them. Germline V lookup: CDR1 WNHNN, CDR2 SYGVQD (reference sequence). The CDR3 is made up of 14 amino acids. CDR3 in amino acids: CASSDPTLGGEAFF. For the CDR3, the DNA is TGCGCCAGCAGCGACCCCACCCTGGGGGGAGAAGCTTTCTTT.

This rearrangement joins TRBV2 to TRBJ2-3, with 10 nucleotides matching TRBD2. This CDR3 has 17 residues. Germline V gene sequence: CDR1 SNHLY, CDR2 FYNNEI. With V trimmed by 3 bases and J by 3 bases, 9 bases remained unmatched. The CDR3: CASSEWGLAFSTDTQYF. The DNA for the CDR3 is TGTGCCAGCAGTGAGTGGGGACTAGCGTTTTCGACAGATACGCAGTATTTT. The full variable domain, rest sourced from reference TRBV2 and TRBJ2-3, is EPEVTQTPSHQVTQMGQEVILRCVPISNHLYFYWYRQILGQKVEFLVSFYNNEISEKSEIFDDQFSVERPDGSNFTLKIRSTKLEDSAMYFCASSEWGLAFSTDTQYFGPGTRLTVL.

The chain joins TRBV7-6 to TRBJ1-2; D gene unclear. Germline CDR1 is SGHVS and CDR2 is FNYEAQ. The CDR3 runs to 13 residues. V lost 5 bases and J lost 4, with 11 bases in between. The CDR3 here is CASSPVESYGYTF. In DNA, the CDR3 is TGTGCCAGCAGCCCCGTAGAGAGCTATGGCTACACCTTC.

This clone was seen only once. This rearrangement joins TRBV5-1 to TRBJ2-5; weak D call: TRBD1 (5 bases). Germline V gives CDR1 SGHRS, CDR2 YFSETQ. The ends were cut back, 1 base at V and 1 base at J, with 8 bases in the middle. The CDR3 totals 14 residues. In DNA, the CDR3 is TGCGCCAGCAGCTTGTACAGGACCCAAGAGACCCAGTACTTC. It yields the protein CASSLYRTQETQYF.

This chain links TRBV19 with TRBJ2-1; TRBD2 might be the D (5 bases). V lost 6 bases and J 5 bases, leaving 17 bases between the germline ends. The germline CDR1 and CDR2 sequences are LNHDA and SQIVND (reference sequence). This CDR3 contains 15 residues. CDR3 protein: CASRKETTGNNEQFF. CDR3 nucleotide sequence: TGTGCCAGTAGAAAAGAGACTACCGGGAACAATGAGCAGTTCTTC.

The rearrangement joins TRBV5-1 to TRBJ2-7; D perhaps matches TRBD1 (5 bases). Germline values: CDR1 SGHRS, CDR2 YFSETQ. Trimming took off 2 bases at V and 6 bases at J, with 12 bases between the two ends. The CDR3 is 13 amino acids. CDR3 coding DNA: TGCGCCAGCAGCTTCACAGGATATCGCGAGCAGTACTTC. Protein sequence: CASSFTGYREQYF.